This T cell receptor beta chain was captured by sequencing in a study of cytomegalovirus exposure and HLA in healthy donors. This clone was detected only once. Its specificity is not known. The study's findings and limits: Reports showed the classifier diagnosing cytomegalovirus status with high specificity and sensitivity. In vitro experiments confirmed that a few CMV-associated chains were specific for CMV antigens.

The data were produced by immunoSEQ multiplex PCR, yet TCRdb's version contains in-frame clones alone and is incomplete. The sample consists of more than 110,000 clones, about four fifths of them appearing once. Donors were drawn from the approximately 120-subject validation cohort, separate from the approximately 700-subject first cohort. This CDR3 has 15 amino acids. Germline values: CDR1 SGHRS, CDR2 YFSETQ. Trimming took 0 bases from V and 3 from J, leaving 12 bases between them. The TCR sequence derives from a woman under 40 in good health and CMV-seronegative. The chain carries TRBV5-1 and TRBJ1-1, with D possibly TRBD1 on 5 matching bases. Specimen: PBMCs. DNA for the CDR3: TGCGCCAGCAGCTTGGCGGGGGGAGAGGACACTGAAGCTTTCTTT. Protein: CASSLAGGEDTEAFF.